The 29 T cell receptor beta chains below were found in one sample sequenced in a study of T cell responses to AZD1222 COVID-19 vaccine. Generated by immunoSEQ multiplex PCR, the TCRdb table keeps only in-frame clones and is missing some. The data contain approximately 170,000 clones, around 89% of them singletons. This sample comprised peripheral blood, obtained on day 0 of AZD1222 vaccination. The receptor source for this set is an adult in good health.

The V gene is TRBV4-1, the J gene TRBJ1-1, with 10 nucleotides matching TRBD1. CDR1 and CDR2 (germline): MGHRA, YSYEKL. With V trimmed by 3 bases and J by 1 base, 5 bases remained unmatched. The CDR3 extends over 16 amino acids. For the CDR3, the DNA is TGCGCCAGCAGCCACCGGACAGGGGGGAGGAACACTGAAGCTTTCTTT. Residues: CASSHRTGGRNTEAFF.

CDR3 DNA: TGTGCCAGCAGTTACTCGTTTCAGCTTGGGACTGAAGCTTTCTTT. It codes for CASSYSFQLGTEAFF. V usage is TRBV6-2 or TRBV6-3 and J usage is TRBJ1-1, with no clear D. Germline-derived CDR1 and CDR2 are MNHEY and SVGEGT. Trimming took off 0 bases at V and 5 bases at J, with 13 bases between the two ends. The CDR3 covers 15 residues.

The rearrangement joins TRBV6-2 or TRBV6-3 to TRBJ2-1; TRBD2 matches 15 bases. Germline values: CDR1 MNHEY, CDR2 SVGEGT. The CDR3 has 15 residues. The V segment lost 5 bases and the J segment 12 bases; nucleotides outside the gene matches: 8. DNA for the CDR3: TGTGCCAGCAGTCCAGGGACTAGCGGGGGGCTTGGGCAGTTCTTC. Protein sequence: CASSPGTSGGLGQFF.

This clone has a single count. The genes are TRBV25-1 and TRBJ2-2; 12 nucleotides line up with TRBD2. Germline CDR1 is MGHDK and CDR2 is SYGVNS. The J segment lost 6 bases and the V segment lost 6 bases, leaving 5 bases of the junction unmatched. The CDR3 is made up of 15 amino acids. CDR3 protein: CASSQLAGGAGELFF. The CDR3 region has the DNA TGTGCCAGCAGCCAACTAGCGGGGGGTGCCGGGGAGCTGTTTTTT.

The chain has TRBV6-2 or TRBV6-3 and TRBJ1-5; the D is unclear. This CDR3 contains 20 residues. V lost 2 bases, J lost 3 bases, and 26 bases lay in between. Germline assignment: CDR1 MNHEY and CDR2 SVGEGT. CDR3 sequence: CASSYPLRRGSGDANQPQHF. CDR3 bases: TGTGCCAGCAGTTACCCTCTCCGCCGGGGATCAGGAGACGCCAATCAGCCCCAGCATTTT.

J is TRBJ2-1 and V is TRBV19, with 7 bases identical to TRBD2. The CDR3 is 13 residues long. The V segment lost 6 bases and the J segment 9 bases; nucleotides outside the gene matches: 8. From germline, CDR1 is LNHDA and CDR2 SQIVND (reference sequence). CDR3 protein: CASSLGGSIEQFF. CDR3 nucleotides: TGTGCCAGTAGCCTGGGGGGGTCAATTGAGCAGTTCTTC. Full variable domain (missing parts from reference TRBV19 and TRBJ2-1): DGGITQSPKYLFRKEGQNVTLSCEQNLNHDAMYWYRQDPGQGLRLIYYSQIVNDFQKGDIAEGYSVSREKKESFPLTVTSAQKNPTAFYLCASSLGGSIEQFFGPGTRLTVL.

This chain links TRBV29-1 with TRBJ1-1, with 10 positions matching TRBD1. CDR3 size: 15 residues. The V gene's germline CDR1 is SQVTM and CDR2 ANQGSEA. J gave up 6 bases and V 4 bases, and 11 bases lay outside the gene matches. CDR3 coding DNA: TGCAGCGTTGTATTAGGGTGGACAGGGGGATCTGAAGCTTTCTTT. It encodes CSVVLGWTGGSEAFF.

The genes are TRBV2 and TRBJ2-7; D is unclear. The CDR3 covers 15 residues. Germline V gene sequence: CDR1 SNHLY, CDR2 FYNNEI. The germline V and J ends were trimmed by 3 bases and 0 bases, with 12 bases remaining between them. The CDR3 sequence: CASSDPGHRSYEQYV. The CDR3 DNA sequence: TGTGCCAGCAGTGACCCAGGCCATCGCTCCTACGAGCAGTACGTC.

The chain recombines TRBV19 with TRBJ1-6; no clear D. The V gene lost 5 bases and the J gene lost 10 bases, with 18 bases spanning the gap. This CDR3 is 15 amino acids long. Germline V gene sequence: CDR1 LNHDA, CDR2 SQIVND (reference sequence). As DNA, the CDR3 is TGTGCCAGTAGTTCGGGTTGGGCGGAAGGATCACCCCTCCACTTT. Protein sequence: CASSSGWAEGSPLHF.

This clone showed up just a few times. The chain couples TRBV18 to TRBJ1-4; possibly TRBD1 for D (6 bases). V shed 8 bases and J shed 7 bases, with 14 bases lying between them. The CDR3 is 13 residues long. Germline CDR1 KGHSH, CDR2 LQKENI. The CDR3 loop reads CASTTGRGEKLFF. The CDR3 DNA is TGTGCCAGCACAACAGGGCGCGGTGAAAAACTGTTTTTT.

V gene TRBV6-5 combines with J gene TRBJ2-7; D might be TRBD1 (5 bases). The germline V and J ends were trimmed by 7 bases and 2 bases, with 15 bases remaining between them. This CDR3 has 14 amino acids. The V gene's germline CDR1 is MNHEY and CDR2 SVGAGI. The CDR3 sequence: CASKSFTGPYEQYF. DNA of the CDR3: TGTGCCAGCAAGTCGTTCACAGGCCCCTACGAGCAGTACTTC.

The chain employs TRBV7-9 and TRBJ1-6; D call uncertain. CDR1 and CDR2 (germline): SEHNR, FQNEAQ (reference sequence). V dropped 4 bases and J dropped 10 bases, with 17 bases sitting between them. The CDR3 covers 15 residues. CDR3 sequence (DNA): TGTGCCAGCAGCTCGGCGGCACGGACGAGGTCACCCCTCCACTTT. Protein product: CASSSAARTRSPLHF. The full variable domain, rest sourced from reference TRBV7-9 and TRBJ1-6, is DTGVSQNPRHKITKRGQNVTFRCDPISEHNRLYWYRQTLGQGPEFLTYFQNEAQLEKSRLLSDRFSAERPKGSFSTLEIQRTEQGDSAMYLCASSSAARTRSPLHFGNGTRLTVT.

The chain is built from TRBV2 and TRBJ1-4; tentatively, D is TRBD1 (5 bases). Germline V gene sequence: CDR1 SNHLY, CDR2 FYNNEI. This CDR3 spans 14 amino acids. Trimming pared 7 bases from V and 7 bases from J, leaving 16 bases between. The CDR3 reads CASMGGASGEKLFF. The CDR3 DNA follows: TGTGCCAGCATGGGGGGAGCCTCGGGTGAAAAACTGTTTTTT. Combining the CDR3 with reference TRBV2 and TRBJ1-4 gives the whole variable domain EPEVTQTPSHQVTQMGQEVILRCVPISNHLYFYWYRQILGQKVEFLVSFYNNEISEKSEIFDDQFSVERPDGSNFTLKIRSTKLEDSAMYFCASMGGASGEKLFFGSGTQLSVL.

The chain is built from TRBV6-1 and TRBJ1-2, with D unclear. Deletions cut 1 base from V and 4 bases from J, with 19 bases between. Germline-derived CDR1 and CDR2 are MNHNS and SASEGT. This CDR3 spans 17 amino acids. In DNA, the CDR3 is TGTGCCAGCAGTGAAGACCCCGCCGCGGGAGATTTCTATGGCTACACCTTC. Protein product: CASSEDPAAGDFYGYTF.

This clone was seen just once. V and J are TRBV5-6 and TRBJ1-5; no clear D gene. This CDR3 contains 17 residues. With 1 base removed from V and 3 bases from J, the gap between germline ends came to 17 bases. Germline V gene sequence: CDR1 SGHDT, CDR2 YYEEEE. The DNA of the CDR3 is TGTGCCAGCAGCTTGTCTACGGGAAGTGGCTCCAATCAGCCCCAGCATTTT. This encodes CASSLSTGSGSNQPQHF. The complete variable domain, with remaining parts taken from reference TRBV5-6 and TRBJ1-5, reads DAGVTQSPTHLIKTRGQQVTLRCSPKSGHDTVSWYQQALGQGPQFIFQYYEEEERQRGNFPDRFSGHQFPNYSSELNVNALLLGDSALYLCASSLSTGSGSNQPQHFGDGTRLSIL.

This clone appeared a single time. This rearrangement joins TRBV5-1 to TRBJ2-1; D tentatively fits TRBD1 or TRBD2 (5 bases each). Germline-derived CDR1 and CDR2 are SGHRS and YFSETQ. The CDR3 totals 16 residues. Trimming took off 4 bases at V and 7 bases at J, with 21 bases between the two ends. The CDR3 here is CASSPEGRDVANEQFF. The CDR3 DNA sequence: TGCGCCAGCAGCCCCGAGGGCCGGGACGTGGCTAATGAGCAGTTCTTC.

This clone was found once. This chain uses TRBV4-1 with TRBJ1-2; D not resolved. Germline V CDR1 and CDR2: MGHRA, YSYEKL. This CDR3 is built from 14 residues. The V gene lost 1 base and the J gene lost 7 bases, with 13 bases spanning the gap. The CDR3 sequence: CASSQAMRVGGYTF. The DNA of the CDR3 is TGCGCCAGCAGCCAAGCCATGCGGGTTGGTGGCTACACCTTC.

The chain recombines TRBV5-4 with TRBJ2-7; D tentatively fits TRBD1 or TRBD2 (5 bases each). The CDR3 covers 13 residues. V dropped 0 bases and J dropped 6 bases, with 10 bases sitting between them. Germline V gene lookup returns CDR1 SGHNT and CDR2 YYREEE (reference sequence). CDR3 sequence: CASSLAEGFEQYV. In DNA, the CDR3 is TGTGCCAGCAGCTTGGCCGAGGGGTTCGAGCAGTACGTC.

The CDR3: CASSQAGGLDTEAFF. The CDR3, as DNA: TGTGCCAGCAGCCAAGCAGGGGGCTTGGACACTGAAGCTTTCTTT. J is TRBJ1-1 and V is TRBV3-1 (or the pseudogene TRBV3-2); 8 bases match TRBD1. The CDR3 sequence is 15 residues long. Germline V gene data show CDR1 as LGHDT and CDR2 as YNNKEL (reference sequence). The junction had 4 bases not matched to a gene; V was cut back by 1 base and J by 3 bases.

V gene TRBV27 combines with J gene TRBJ1-2, with D perhaps TRBD1 (5 bases). The CDR3 runs to 15 residues. Trimming cost V 0 bases and J 2 bases, with 10 bases left between them. Germline loops: CDR1 MNHEY, CDR2 SMNVEV (reference sequence). CDR3 protein: CASSLSGRVNYGYTF. The CDR3 region has the DNA TGTGCCAGCAGTTTATCGGGCAGGGTAAACTATGGCTACACCTTC.

The chain uses TRBV10-3 and TRBJ1-6; D unresolved. The CDR3 has 13 amino acids. Germline V lookup: CDR1 ENHRY, CDR2 SYGVKD. Trimming stripped 11 bases from V and 6 bases from J, with 14 bases between. CDR3: CAHAEVGNSPLHF. CDR3 sequence (DNA): TGTGCCCACGCGGAAGTCGGTAATTCACCCCTCCACTTT.

The chain joins TRBV9 to TRBJ2-1; 8 bases agree with TRBD2. Germline V CDR1 and CDR2: SGDLS, YYNGEE. The CDR3 has 14 residues. V lost 1 base to trimming and J lost 7 bases; unmatched junction nucleotides: 4. The CDR3 DNA reads as TGTGCCAGCAGCGTACCTAGCGGGCCAAATGAGCAGTTCTTC. Protein sequence: CASSVPSGPNEQFF. The variable domain in full, with the rest retrieved from reference TRBV9 and TRBJ2-1, is DSGVTQTPKHLITATGQRVTLRCSPRSGDLSVYWYQQSLDQGLQFLIQYYNGEERAKGNILERFSAQQFPDLHSELNLSSLELGDSALYFCASSVPSGPNEQFFGPGTRLTVL.

This chain uses TRBV12-3 or TRBV12-4 with TRBJ1-5; D not resolved. The CDR3 extends over 13 amino acids. V was cut by 6 bases and J by 4 bases, with 10 bases left in between. Here the CDR3 reads CASRLGGNQPQHF. In nucleotides, the CDR3 is TGTGCCAGCAGACTAGGCGGGAATCAGCCCCAGCATTTT.

The chain links TRBV6-1 to TRBJ1-2; D gene ambiguous. Germline-derived CDR1 and CDR2 are MNHNS and SASEGT. The length of the CDR3 is 13 residues. V lost 2 bases and J lost 3, with 7 bases in between. The chain's CDR3 is CASSERSDYGYTF. CDR3 sequence (DNA): TGTGCCAGCAGTGAAAGGTCGGACTATGGCTACACCTTC.

The J gene is TRBJ2-1, the V gene TRBV19, with a possible D match to TRBD2 (6 bases). The germline V gene has CDR1 LNHDA and CDR2 SQIVND (reference sequence). V gave up 8 bases and J gave up 5 bases, with 19 bases separating them. The CDR3 sequence is 15 residues long. The CDR3, as DNA: TGTGCCAGTGGCGCCTTGGGGGGAGTAAACAATGAGCAGTTCTTC. Protein: CASGALGGVNNEQFF.

This chain uses TRBV5-4 with TRBJ1-6; D is ambiguous. The CDR3 sequence is 12 residues long. In germline, CDR1 is SGHNT, CDR2 YYREEE (reference sequence). V lost 1 base, J lost 17 bases, and 13 bases lay in between. The CDR3 spells CASSLFGGSFHF. In DNA, the CDR3 is TGTGCCAGCAGCTTGTTCGGCGGCTCCTTCCACTTT.

This clone has only a few counts. This chain links TRBV4-1 with TRBJ2-1; 9 bases agree with TRBD1. Germline lookup yields CDR1 MGHRA and CDR2 YSYEKL. V trimming: 4 bases; J trimming: 7 bases; junction bases outside the gene matches: 8. The CDR3 runs to 15 residues. Written as DNA, the CDR3 is TGCGCCAGCAGCCGGGACGGGACAGGGAATAATGAGCAGTTCTTC. Its translation is CASSRDGTGNNEQFF.

The chain carries TRBV20-1 and TRBJ2-7; no clear D gene. From germline, CDR1 is DFQATT and CDR2 SNEGSKA (reference sequence). The V gene lost 3 bases and the J gene lost 3 bases, with 6 bases spanning the gap. CDR3 length equals 11 residues. In DNA, the CDR3 is TGCAGTGCTAGCGGCGGCTACGAGCAGTACTTC. Translating gives CSASGGYEQYF.

CDR3: CASSRQGEGDTEAFF. The CDR3 DNA follows: TGTGCCAGCAGTCGACAGGGCGAGGGCGACACTGAAGCTTTCTTT. The V gene is TRBV11-3, the J gene TRBJ1-1; 7 nucleotides match TRBD1. The CDR3 has 15 residues. Germline lookup yields CDR1 SGHNT and CDR2 YENEEA. The junction had 10 bases not matched to a gene; V was cut back by 6 bases and J by 3 bases.